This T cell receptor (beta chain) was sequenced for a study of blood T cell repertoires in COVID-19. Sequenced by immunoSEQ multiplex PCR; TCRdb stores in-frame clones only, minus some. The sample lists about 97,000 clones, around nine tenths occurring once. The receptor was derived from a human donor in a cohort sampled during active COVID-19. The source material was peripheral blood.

CDR3 sequence: CASRTQRDSGNTIYF. CDR3 bases: TGTGCTAGCCGAACCCAACGGGACTCCGGAAACACCATATATTTT. The chain links TRBV7-7 to TRBJ1-3; D might be TRBD1 (5 bases). The CDR3 is 15 residues long. Germline CDR1 and CDR2: SSHAT and FNYEAQ (reference sequence).